The clone carrying this T cell receptor (beta chain) has ten or more counts. The investigators amplified TCR beta CDR3 regions from RNA transcripts. HTBI primers drove first-round RT-PCR of the TCR CDR3. TCRdb independently ran MiXCR on the multiplex PCR reads; one entry per CDR3 protein. The sample records fewer than 400,000 distinct CDR3 sequences, about 14% being singletons. This specimen belongs to a study of T cells in Graves' hyperthyroidism and ophthalmopathy. CDR3 length: 16 residues. V dropped 5 bases and J dropped 4 bases, with 20 bases sitting between them. Diagnosis rested on symptoms, serum thyroxine and TRAb, thyroid ultrasound, and orbital computed tomography.

The TCR was taken from a man between 50 and 59 years old with Graves' ophthalmopathy. V gene TRBV12-3 or TRBV12-4 combines with J gene TRBJ2-5, with D possibly called TRBD1 or TRBD2 (5 bases each). The sequencing input was blood. CDR3 sequence reads: CASSPGLGVWGETQYF. The CDR3, as DNA: TGTGCCAGCAGTCCCGGCCTGGGGGTTTGGGGAGAGACCCAGTACTTC.